Below are 13 T cell receptor beta chains sequenced from a single sample in a study of cytomegalovirus exposure and HLA in healthy donors. PCR used 60 Vbeta primers and 13 Jbeta primers. Sequenced by immunoSEQ multiplex PCR; TCRdb stores in-frame clones only, minus some. This sample has some 150,000 clones; about four fifths occur once, and the top ten carry roughly 4.4%. Specimen: PBMCs. The source is a woman aged 18-29 years in good health and CMV-seropositive.

This clone was seen a few times. The chain combines TRBV5-6 with TRBJ2-7; D is unresolved. The germline V and J ends were trimmed by 2 bases and 3 bases, with 3 bases remaining between them. The CDR3 covers 11 residues. Germline V gene sequence: CDR1 SGHDT, CDR2 YYEEEE. This CDR3 reads CASSFNYEQYF. The DNA of the CDR3 is TGTGCCAGCAGCTTTAACTACGAGCAGTACTTC.

V is TRBV18 and J is TRBJ1-5, with a weak D call TRBD1 (5 bases). The CDR3 sequence is 15 residues long. V was cut by 3 bases and J by 3 bases, with 12 bases left in between. The germline V gene has CDR1 KGHSH and CDR2 LQKENI. In DNA, the CDR3 is TGTGCCAGCTCACCTCGACAGTCAGACAATCAGCCCCAGCATTTT. Translated, it gives CASSPRQSDNQPQHF.

The rearrangement links TRBV27 to TRBJ2-2; D call uncertain. Germline CDR1 MNHEY, CDR2 SMNVEV (reference sequence). Deletions cut 6 bases from V and 0 bases from J, with 11 bases between. CDR3 size: 15 residues. This CDR3 reads CASRPTSSNTGELFF. CDR3 bases: TGTGCCAGCAGACCGACATCCTCGAACACCGGGGAGCTGTTTTTT.

The genes are TRBV11-2 and TRBJ2-5; TRBD2 might be the D (7 bases). The CDR3 has 12 amino acids. With 8 bases removed from V and 5 bases from J, the gap between germline ends came to 12 bases. Germline V gives CDR1 SGHAT, CDR2 FQNNGV. CDR3 in DNA: TGTGCCAGCCAAGGGGGGGAGGAGACCCAGTACTTC. This translates into CASQGGEETQYF.

The V and J genes are TRBV19 and TRBJ1-2; unclear D gene. V shed 7 bases and J shed 2 bases, with 8 bases lying between them. Germline CDR1 and CDR2: LNHDA and SQIVND (reference sequence). The CDR3 spans 12 residues. CDR3 sequence: CASNLRNYGYTF. CDR3 nucleotide sequence: TGTGCCAGTAACCTCAGGAACTATGGCTACACCTTC.

The CDR3 protein is CASLSRDRVYNEQFF. For the CDR3, the DNA is TGTGCCAGCTTGTCCCGGGACAGGGTCTACAATGAGCAGTTCTTC. The chain carries TRBV28 and TRBJ2-1; 9 nucleotides agree with TRBD1. Germline V lookup: CDR1 MDHEN, CDR2 SYDVKM. Germline trimming cut 8 bases from V and 3 bases from J; bases unmatched to any gene: 8. CDR3 length: 15 residues.

The chain carries TRBV12-5 and TRBJ1-1, with D possibly TRBD1 on 5 matching bases. This CDR3 is built from 15 residues. Germline-derived CDR1 and CDR2 are LGHNT and FRNRAP. V lost 7 bases to trimming and J lost 1 base, with 16 bases between them. The CDR3 is CASAPTWGKNTEAFF. As DNA, the CDR3 is TGTGCTAGTGCCCCAACGTGGGGCAAGAACACTGAAGCTTTCTTT.

The V and J genes are TRBV6-5 and TRBJ1-2; D is perhaps TRBD1 (6 bases). V lost 2 bases to trimming and J lost 0 bases, with 13 bases between them. The CDR3 totals 16 residues. Germline loops: CDR1 MNHEY, CDR2 SVGAGI. The CDR3, as DNA: TGTGCCAGCAGTTACACGGGGGGGCGAGCTAACTATGGCTACACCTTC. It yields the protein CASSYTGGRANYGYTF.

The chain combines TRBV2 with TRBJ2-1, with 7 bases that match TRBD2. J lost 8 bases, V lost 3 bases, and 7 bases had no gene match. Germline V gene sequence: CDR1 SNHLY, CDR2 FYNNEI. The CDR3 totals 14 residues. CDR3 nucleotide sequence: TGTGCCAGCAGTGACGTGACTAGCATGTATGAGCAGTTCTTC. It specifies CASSDVTSMYEQFF.

The genes are TRBV11-2 and TRBJ2-1; D gene ambiguous. V was cut by 0 bases and J by 5 bases, with 8 bases left in between. From germline, CDR1 is SGHAT and CDR2 FQNNGV. The CDR3 extends over 14 amino acids. The CDR3 is CASSLEFGDNEQFF. CDR3 DNA: TGTGCCAGCAGCTTAGAGTTCGGAGACAATGAGCAGTTCTTC.

V and J are TRBV28 and TRBJ2-1; D might be TRBD2 (6 bases). V was cut by 6 bases and J by 9 bases, with 21 bases left in between. Germline values: CDR1 MDHEN, CDR2 SYDVKM. CDR3 length: 15 residues. The CDR3: CASSPGRGGRGEQFF. DNA for the CDR3: TGTGCCAGCAGCCCAGGGCGGGGTGGTAGAGGTGAGCAGTTCTTC.

In this sample, this clone turned up once. The chain is built from TRBV7-2 and TRBJ1-3; 11 bases align to TRBD1. This CDR3 contains 16 residues. V lost 6 bases to trimming and J lost 0 bases; unmatched junction nucleotides: 4. Germline lookup yields CDR1 SGHTA and CDR2 FQGNSA. CDR3 in DNA: TGTGCCAGCAGTAGGACAGGGGGCCTCTCTGGAAACACCATATATTTT. This gives the protein CASSRTGGLSGNTIYF.

To note about this clone: Other DNA sequences of this sample code for an identical CDR3. DNA of the CDR3: TGTGCCAGCATCCCGAAGTTGGAGGGAGGAGCAGATACGCAGTATTTT. Protein sequence: CASIPKLEGGADTQYF. The chain links TRBV2 to TRBJ2-3, with a weak D call TRBD2 (6 bases). Germline assignment: CDR1 SNHLY and CDR2 FYNNEI. V was clipped by 7 bases and J by 4 bases, with 21 bases between them. The CDR3 is 16 amino acids.